This T cell receptor (beta chain) was captured in a study of CD8 T cells in Susac syndrome. An amount of RNA that ranged from roughly 0.5 to 1 ug was reverse transcribed with random hexamers. Amplification of TCR beta CDR3 spanned 54 Vbeta and 13 Jbeta via immunoSEQ multiplex PCR. TCRdb analysed the immunoSEQ multiplex PCR reads with MiXCR anew, one entry per CDR3 protein. This table holds about 190,000 distinct CDR3 sequences, 95% found once. The germline gives CDR1 SQVTM, CDR2 ANQGSEA. The CDR3 is 17 amino acids. The trim removed 4 bases at V and 8 bases at J, leaving 15 bases unmatched. The source is a human donor in good health. Material: CD4+ T cells from PBMCs. The V and J genes are TRBV29-1 and TRBJ2-3, with 13 bases lining up with TRBD2. Here the CDR3 DNA reads TGCAGCGTTGGTGGACTAGCGGGAGTCCCTAGATCGGGTACGCAGTATTTT. The encoded protein is CSVGGLAGVPRSGTQYF.